These 32 T cell receptor beta chains share one sample of origin, sequenced in a study of blood T cell repertoires in COVID-19. Some clones are missing from TCRdb's copy, which holds only in-frame ones; the method was immunoSEQ multiplex PCR. This table holds about 400,000 clones, roughly 89% found once. Specimen: PBMCs or T cells enriched from blood (not recorded which). The receptors were gathered from a woman in her forties or fifties who had recovered from COVID-19.

The chain couples TRBV9 to TRBJ1-2; TRBD1 matches at 9 bases. The V segment lost 6 bases and the J segment 7 bases; nucleotides outside the gene matches: 13. Germline-derived CDR1 and CDR2 are SGDLS and YYNGEE. CDR3 length: 15 residues. CDR3 residues: CASNPTGGGHGGYTF. CDR3 in DNA: TGTGCCAGCAACCCAACAGGGGGCGGACACGGTGGCTACACCTTC.

The chain carries TRBV25-1 and TRBJ1-2; the D gene is possibly TRBD1 (6 bases). The ends were cut back, 6 bases at V and 5 bases at J, with 16 bases in the middle. Germline V gene sequence: CDR1 MGHDK, CDR2 SYGVNS. The CDR3 spans 14 residues. The CDR3 here is CASRATGTPYGYTF. In nucleotides, the CDR3 is TGTGCCAGCAGGGCAACCGGGACACCGTATGGCTACACCTTC.

J is TRBJ1-1 and V is TRBV30; possible D gene TRBD1, 6 bases. The V end was cut by 6 bases, the J end by 9 bases, with 20 bases between. The CDR3 sequence is 13 residues long. Germline CDR1 GTSNPN, CDR2 SVGIG (reference sequence). The CDR3 DNA reads TGTGCCTGTACCCCCGGACAGACTAAGAAAGCTTTCTTT. Translated: CACTPGQTKKAFF.

The chain couples TRBV20-1 to TRBJ1-1; D not certain. CDR3 length equals 13 residues. Germline V CDR1 and CDR2: DFQATT, SNEGSKA (reference sequence). V gave up 3 bases and J gave up 3 bases, with 11 bases separating them. The CDR3 region is CSASGRRYTEAFF. CDR3 coding DNA: TGCAGTGCTAGTGGGAGGAGGTACACTGAAGCTTTCTTT.

The chain joins TRBV5-5 to TRBJ1-1; TRBD1 matches 7 bases. Germline CDR1 is SGHKS and CDR2 is YYEKEE (reference sequence). V lost 4 bases, J lost 10 bases, and 7 bases stayed unmatched. The CDR3 sequence is 12 residues long. For the CDR3, the DNA is TGTGCCAGCAGCCATGACAGGGTCGGAGCTTTCTTT. Translated, it gives CASSHDRVGAFF.

The chain recombines TRBV6-2 or TRBV6-3 with TRBJ1-2; TRBD1 is a possible D gene (6 bases). This CDR3 is built from 15 residues. Trimming took 2 bases from V and 2 from J, leaving 12 bases between them. Germline V lookup: CDR1 MNHEY, CDR2 SVGEGT. The chain's CDR3 is CASSYRWTENYGYTF. In DNA, the CDR3 is TGTGCCAGCAGTTACCGTTGGACAGAAAACTATGGCTACACCTTC.

This chain links TRBV19 with TRBJ1-2, with D hard to call. The ends were cut back, 5 bases at V and 7 bases at J, with 11 bases in the middle. The CDR3 spans 12 residues. Germline-derived CDR1 and CDR2 are LNHDA and SQIVND (reference sequence). The CDR3, as DNA: TGTGCCAGTAGTGGGCGGGCCGGTGGCTACACCTTC. Its translation: CASSGRAGGYTF. Together with reference TRBV19 and TRBJ1-2, the CDR3 gives the full variable domain: DGGITQSPKYLFRKEGQNVTLSCEQNLNHDAMYWYRQDPGQGLRLIYYSQIVNDFQKGDIAEGYSVSREKKESFPLTVTSAQKNPTAFYLCASSGRAGGYTFGSGTRLTVV.

V usage is TRBV6-1 and J usage is TRBJ1-2; D uncertain. The ends were cut back, 2 bases at V and 5 bases at J, with 21 bases in the middle. The CDR3 is made up of 17 amino acids. The germline gives CDR1 MNHNS, CDR2 SASEGT. CDR3 in amino acids: CASSETGVATRRYGYTF. CDR3 nucleotides: TGTGCCAGCAGTGAAACGGGTGTAGCAACACGGAGGTATGGCTACACCTTC.

The rearrangement links TRBV12-3 or TRBV12-4 to TRBJ1-2, with a weak D call TRBD1 (5 bases). V was trimmed by 3 bases and J by 5 bases, leaving 7 bases between them. This CDR3 contains 12 residues. CDR3 protein: CASSFPGYGYTF. CDR3 nucleotides: TGTGCCAGCAGTTTCCCAGGGTATGGCTACACCTTC.

The genes are TRBV2 and TRBJ1-1; TRBD1 is a possible D gene (5 bases). Trimming stripped 7 bases from V and 8 bases from J, with 20 bases between. The germline V gene encodes CDR1 SNHLY and CDR2 FYNNEI. CDR3 size: 14 residues. CDR3 sequence (DNA): TGTGCCAGCAATACCATAGGGCAGGGAGGCGAAGCTTTCTTT. The encoded protein is CASNTIGQGGEAFF. Complete variable domain (other parts from reference TRBV2 and TRBJ1-1): EPEVTQTPSHQVTQMGQEVILRCVPISNHLYFYWYRQILGQKVEFLVSFYNNEISEKSEIFDDQFSVERPDGSNFTLKIRSTKLEDSAMYFCASNTIGQGGEAFFGQGTRLTVV.

This chain joins TRBV7-9 and TRBJ2-7; D not resolved. Per the germline V gene, CDR1 is SEHNR and CDR2 is FQNEAQ (reference sequence). Deletions cut 5 bases from V and 6 bases from J, with 8 bases between. CDR3 length: 11 amino acids. CDR3 coding DNA: TGTGCCAGCAGCGCCAGAGGCGAGCAGTACTTC. It specifies CASSARGEQYF.

The chain is built from TRBV2 and TRBJ2-5; 10 bases map to TRBD2. Germline CDR1 reads SNHLY; CDR2 reads FYNNEI. The CDR3 loop spans 17 amino acids. V shed 5 bases, J shed 5 bases, and the junction held 14 bases outside the gene matches. As DNA, the CDR3 is TGTGCCAGCAGTCGGGTCTCGGGACTAGCGATTAGGGAGACCCAGTACTTC. Residues: CASSRVSGLAIRETQYF.

This chain links TRBV6-1 with TRBJ1-3, with a tentative D call TRBD1 (6 bases). The CDR3 is made up of 15 amino acids. The germline V and J ends were trimmed by 2 bases and 2 bases, with 10 bases remaining between them. Germline assignment: CDR1 MNHNS and CDR2 SASEGT. Here the CDR3 DNA reads TGTGCCAGCAGTGAACAGGGGACAACTGGAAACACCATATATTTT. Translated: CASSEQGTTGNTIYF.

This clone was counted a single time. The chain combines TRBV27 with TRBJ2-6; D is undetermined. The germline CDR1 and CDR2 sequences are MNHEY and SMNVEV (reference sequence). The V end lost 0 bases, the J end lost 1 base, and 13 bases lay between the germline ends. CDR3 length equals 18 residues. Here the CDR3 DNA reads TGTGCCAGCAGTTTATCTAATATTTTCGGGTCTGGGGCCAACGTCCTGACTTTC. It yields the protein CASSLSNIFGSGANVLTF.

V usage is TRBV4-1 and J usage is TRBJ2-5; D uncertain. This CDR3 has 15 residues. Trimming left V 1 base short and J 2 bases short, with 11 bases between. The germline V gene encodes CDR1 MGHRA and CDR2 YSYEKL. CDR3 loop: CASSQGITVQETQYF. The CDR3 nucleotides are TGCGCCAGCAGCCAAGGAATCACAGTACAAGAGACCCAGTACTTC.

The chain links TRBV20-1 to TRBJ2-7; 7 nucleotides align to TRBD1. V trimming: 3 bases; J trimming: 5 bases; junction bases outside the gene matches: 10. Looked up from germline, CDR1 is DFQATT and CDR2 is SNEGSKA (reference sequence). This CDR3 region has 14 residues. In DNA, the CDR3 is TGCAGTGCTAGTTTGGGGACAGTTGACCACGAGCAGTACTTC. As protein: CSASLGTVDHEQYF.

The CDR3 sequence is CASSVEDGEGQPQHF. CDR3 coding DNA: TGTGCCAGCAGCGTAGAAGATGGAGAGGGTCAGCCCCAGCATTTT. The rearrangement links TRBV9 to TRBJ1-5; D is unresolved. The length of the CDR3 is 15 residues. V lost 0 bases and J 6 bases, leaving 13 bases between the germline ends. Germline values: CDR1 SGDLS, CDR2 YYNGEE.

The chain combines TRBV7-9 with TRBJ2-2; 7 bases map to TRBD1. The CDR3 is 17 amino acids. Per the germline V gene, CDR1 is SEHNR and CDR2 is FQNEAQ (reference sequence). With V trimmed by 5 bases and J by 1 base, 10 bases remained unmatched. The CDR3 loop is CASSDTTGYLNTGELFF. CDR3 in DNA: TGTGCCAGCAGCGACACGACAGGGTACCTGAACACCGGGGAGCTGTTTTTT.

This chain links TRBV7-2 with TRBJ1-2, with TRBD1 matching over 7 bases. The CDR3 extends over 14 amino acids. With V trimmed by 1 base and J by 2 bases, 1 base remained unmatched. CDR1 is SGHTA, CDR2 FQGNSA, per germline. CDR3 DNA sequence: TGTGCCAGCAGCTTAGAGGGACAGAACTATGGCTACACCTTC. It is translated as CASSLEGQNYGYTF.

V gene TRBV27 combines with J gene TRBJ1-2, with D unclear. Trimming removed 5 bases at V and 6 bases at J, with 19 bases between. This CDR3 is built from 15 residues. The germline CDR1 and CDR2 sequences are MNHEY and SMNVEV (reference sequence). This chain's CDR3 is CASSPIGVGADGYTF. Here the CDR3 DNA reads TGTGCCAGCAGTCCCATCGGGGTCGGCGCTGATGGCTACACCTTC.

V is TRBV10-3 and J is TRBJ1-1, with D unresolved. Per germline, CDR1 ENHRY and CDR2 SYGVKD. This CDR3 is built from 14 residues. Trimming pared 4 bases from V and 0 bases from J, leaving 9 bases between. This CDR3 reads CAISGGGLNTEAFF. For the CDR3, the DNA is TGTGCCATCAGTGGAGGAGGCTTGAACACTGAAGCTTTCTTT.

This chain connects TRBV11-3 to TRBJ2-2; D is possibly TRBD1 (5 bases). The germline CDR1 and CDR2 sequences are SGHNT and YENEEA. This CDR3 is 14 amino acids long. V was trimmed by 2 bases and J by 7 bases, leaving 11 bases between them. This CDR3 reads CASSLSGHGGELFF. CDR3 nucleotide sequence: TGTGCCAGCAGCTTATCAGGGCATGGCGGGGAGCTGTTTTTT.

The chain uses TRBV6-2 or TRBV6-3 and TRBJ1-5, with 9 bases that match TRBD1. This CDR3 comprises 15 residues. Germline V gene lookup returns CDR1 MNHEY and CDR2 SVGEGT. V shed 0 bases and J 5 bases; nucleotides not matched to a gene: 2. The CDR3 here is CASSYSTGGHQPQHF. The CDR3 DNA follows: TGTGCCAGCAGTTACTCGACAGGGGGTCATCAGCCCCAGCATTTT.

J is TRBJ2-7 and V is TRBV19; D remains unclear. V lost 5 bases, J lost 0 bases, and 14 bases lay in between. The CDR3 length is 15 residues. Germline CDR1 reads LNHDA; CDR2 reads SQIVND (reference sequence). The CDR3 region has the DNA TGTGCCAGTAGTCCCTCCGGCGGTGGCTCCTACGAGCAGTACTTC. Its protein product is CASSPSGGGSYEQYF.

This chain connects TRBV28 to TRBJ1-1; the D is unclear. Trimming removed 5 bases from V and 1 base from J, with 5 bases in between. The CDR3 is 12 amino acids. Per the germline V gene, CDR1 is MDHEN and CDR2 is SYDVKM. The CDR3 here is CASSVENTEAFF. The DNA for the CDR3 is TGTGCCAGCAGTGTAGAGAACACTGAAGCTTTCTTT.

V is TRBV4-1 and J is TRBJ2-1; D is perhaps TRBD1 (5 bases). V lost 4 bases and J 6 bases, leaving 16 bases between the germline ends. The germline gives CDR1 MGHRA, CDR2 YSYEKL. This CDR3 region has 15 residues. The CDR3 nucleotides read TGCGCCAGCAGCCTGGAAGGTCCAGGGCCCAATGAGCAGTTCTTC. The encoded protein is CASSLEGPGPNEQFF.

The chain links TRBV29-1 to TRBJ2-7; weak D call: TRBD1 (5 bases). CDR1 SQVTM and CDR2 ANQGSEA come from the germline V gene. The V and J ends lost 2 bases and 0 bases respectively, with 11 bases between them. The CDR3 contains 14 residues. CDR3 bases: TGCAGCGTTGAAACAGGCGGAAGCTCCTACGAGCAGTACTTC. It translates to CSVETGGSSYEQYF.

The V gene is TRBV5-6, the J gene TRBJ2-2, with 7 bases lining up with TRBD1. CDR1 is SGHDT, CDR2 YYEEEE, per germline. J was trimmed by 3 bases and V by 2 bases; bases with no gene match: 7. The CDR3 spans 16 residues. CDR3 in amino acids: CASSFEGQTDTGELFF. The CDR3, as DNA: TGTGCCAGCAGCTTTGAGGGACAGACAGACACCGGGGAGCTGTTTTTT.

There are a few counts of this clone. The chain is built from TRBV7-9 and TRBJ1-2; D not certain. The CDR3 is made up of 15 amino acids. CDR1 is SEHNR, CDR2 FQNEAQ, per germline (reference sequence). V lost 0 bases and J 1 base, leaving 9 bases between the germline ends. The CDR3, as DNA: TGTGCCAGCAGCTTAGCCCTAACTATTAACTATGGCTACACCTTC. Amino acid sequence: CASSLALTINYGYTF. Filled out from reference TRBV7-9 and TRBJ1-2, the complete variable domain reads DTGVSQNPRHKITKRGQNVTFRCDPISEHNRLYWYRQTLGQGPEFLTYFQNEAQLEKSRLLSDRFSAERPKGSFSTLEIQRTEQGDSAMYLCASSLALTINYGYTFGSGTRLTVV.

This chain joins TRBV29-1 and TRBJ2-3; D unclear. The germline gives CDR1 SQVTM, CDR2 ANQGSEA. Trimming took 7 bases from V and 0 from J, leaving 17 bases between them. This CDR3 has 15 residues. CDR3 amino acids: CSATVNFKSTDTQYF. The CDR3, as DNA: TGCAGCGCCACAGTAAACTTTAAGAGCACAGATACGCAGTATTTT.

The genes are TRBV4-1 and TRBJ2-5; D not certain. Per the germline V gene, CDR1 is MGHRA and CDR2 is YSYEKL. V lost 1 base and J lost 2, with 11 bases in between. The CDR3 is 15 amino acids. As DNA, the CDR3 is TGCGCCAGCAGCCAAGGGGCGACAAAGCAAGAGACCCAGTACTTC. Translation gives CASSQGATKQETQYF.

The chain employs TRBV7-2 and TRBJ1-2; 8 bases map to TRBD1. The V gene end was trimmed by 2 bases and the J gene end by 4 bases; junction bases not matched to a gene: 3. The CDR3 runs to 14 residues. Germline-derived CDR1 and CDR2 are SGHTA and FQGNSA. In DNA form, the CDR3 reads TGTGCCAGCAGCTTATTGGACAGGGCCTATGGCTACACCTTC. Translation: CASSLLDRAYGYTF.